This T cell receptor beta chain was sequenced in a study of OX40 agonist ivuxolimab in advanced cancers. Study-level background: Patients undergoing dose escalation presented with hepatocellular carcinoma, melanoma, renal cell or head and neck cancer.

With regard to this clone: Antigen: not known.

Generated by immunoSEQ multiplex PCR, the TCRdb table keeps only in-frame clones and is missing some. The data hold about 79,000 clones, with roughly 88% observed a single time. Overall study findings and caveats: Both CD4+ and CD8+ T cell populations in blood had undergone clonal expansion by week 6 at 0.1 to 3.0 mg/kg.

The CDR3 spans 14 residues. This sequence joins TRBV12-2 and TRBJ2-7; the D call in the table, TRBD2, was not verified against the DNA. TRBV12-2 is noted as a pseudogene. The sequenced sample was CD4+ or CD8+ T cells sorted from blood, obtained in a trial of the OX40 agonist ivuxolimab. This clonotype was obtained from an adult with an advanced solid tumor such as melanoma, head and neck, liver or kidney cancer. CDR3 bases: TGTGCAAGTCGCTGGACTAGCGGGGACTACGAGCAGTACTTC. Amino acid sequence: CASRWTSGDYEQYF.